This TCR beta chain was retrieved from a study of cytomegalovirus exposure and HLA in healthy donors. Notes on the study in general: The authors excluded some V segments, including TRBV6-2 and TRBV6-3, as indistinguishable.

This clone appeared once. The target antigen is unknown. 13 Jbeta primers and 60 Vbeta primers were used for the PCR. TCRdb keeps only in-frame clones here, not all; method: immunoSEQ multiplex PCR. The data contain around 90,000 clones, approximately 72% of them singletons. The ends were cut back, 0 bases at V and 4 bases at J, with 15 bases in the middle. There are 16 residues in the CDR3. Per the germline V gene, CDR1 is MNHEY and CDR2 is SVGAGI. The sample was PBMCs. V is TRBV6-5 and J is TRBJ2-5, with D perhaps matching TRBD1 (6 bases). This clonotype was sampled from a woman in her 40s in good health and CMV-seronegative. The CDR3 spells CASSYSGQWRRETQYF. The DNA for the CDR3 is TGTGCCAGCAGTTACTCTGGACAGTGGAGGCGAGAGACCCAGTACTTC.